The TCR beta chain described here comes from a study of T cell responses to AZD1222 COVID-19 vaccine. Overall study findings and caveats: Within unmutated variant regions lay the reported targets of nearly half of spike-specific TCRs.

Concerning this clone itself: Antigen: not known.

The CDR3 is 14 amino acids. Germline V gene lookup returns CDR1 SGHTA and CDR2 FQGNSA. Trimming left V 1 base short and J 0 bases short, with 4 bases between. TCRdb keeps only in-frame clones here, not all; method: immunoSEQ multiplex PCR. The sample yields tens of thousands of clones, 70% to 90% seen once. Specimen: peripheral blood, collected 28 days after the second AZD1222 dose. The sequence derives from an adult who received the AZD1222 COVID-19 vaccine. The V gene is TRBV7-2, the J gene TRBJ1-5; D gene unclear. The CDR3, as DNA: TGTGCCAGCAGCTTAGAGGTTAGCAATCAGCCCCAGCATTTT. This sequence encodes CASSLEVSNQPQHF.